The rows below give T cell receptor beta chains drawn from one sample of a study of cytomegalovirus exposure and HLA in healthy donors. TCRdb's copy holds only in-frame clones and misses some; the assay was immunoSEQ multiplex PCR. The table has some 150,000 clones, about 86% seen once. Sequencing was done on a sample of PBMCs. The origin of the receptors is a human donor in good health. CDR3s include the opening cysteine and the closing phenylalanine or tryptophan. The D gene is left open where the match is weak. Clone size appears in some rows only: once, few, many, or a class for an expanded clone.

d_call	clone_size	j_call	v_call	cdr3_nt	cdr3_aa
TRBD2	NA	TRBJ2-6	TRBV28	TGTGCCAGCAGTTTAAGGACGCCGGGACTAGCGGGCCCCCTCGCGCCTGGGGCCAACGTCCTGACTTTC	CASSLRTPGLAGPLAPGANVLTF
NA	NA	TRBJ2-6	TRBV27	TGTGCCAGCAGTTTAAGCACTGGGGCCAACGTCCTGACTTTC	CASSLSTGANVLTF
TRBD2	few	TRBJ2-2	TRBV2	TGTGCCAGCAGTTCCCAGGGACTAGCGGTCGGGGAGCTGTTTTTT	CASSSQGLAVGELFF
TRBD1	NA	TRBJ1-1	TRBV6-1	TGTGCCAGCAGTAAGAAGGGACAGGGGCACACTGAAGCTTTCTTT	CASSKKGQGHTEAFF
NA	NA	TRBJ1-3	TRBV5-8	TGTGCCAGCAGCTTTAGACACGGAAACACCATATATTTT	CASSFRHGNTIYF
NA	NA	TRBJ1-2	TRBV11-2	TGTGCCAGCAGCTTATTAGGGGATGGCTACACCTTC	CASSLLGDGYTF
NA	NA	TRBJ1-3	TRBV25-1	TGTGCCAGCAGTGACTCAGGAACCTCTGGAAACACCATATATTTT	CASSDSGTSGNTIYF
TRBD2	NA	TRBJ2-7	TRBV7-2	TGTGCCAGCAGCTCGGGGACTAGCGGCTTGTGGGGGCAGTACTTC	CASSSGTSGLWGQYF
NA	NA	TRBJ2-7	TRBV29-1	TGCAGCGGGGCAAGTGACAAAAAGCACGAGCAGTACTTC	CSGASDKKHEQYF
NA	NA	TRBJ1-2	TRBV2	TGTGCCAGCAGTGGGGCCAACTATGGCTACACCTTC	CASSGANYGYTF
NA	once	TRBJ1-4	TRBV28	TGTGCCAGCATTGAGGAGGGAAGGCGTGAAAAACTGTTTTTT	CASIEEGRREKLFF
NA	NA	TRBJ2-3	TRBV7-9	TGTGCCAGCACCCTACGTCCCTTCACGAGCACAGATACGCAGTATTTT	CASTLRPFTSTDTQYF
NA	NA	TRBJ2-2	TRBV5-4	TGTGCCAGCAGCCCTATAACAGGGAACACCGGGGAGCTGTTTTTT	CASSPITGNTGELFF
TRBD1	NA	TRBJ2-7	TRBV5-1	TGCGCCAGCAGCCGGGGACAGGGCTACGAGCAGTACTTC	CASSRGQGYEQYF
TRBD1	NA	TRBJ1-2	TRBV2	TGTGCCAGCAGCGGGGACAGGTTAGGGCATGGCTACACCTTC	CASSGDRLGHGYTF
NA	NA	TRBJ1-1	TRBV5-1	TGCGCCAGCAGCTTGCAACTGGCGGCAGACACTGAAGCTTTCTTT	CASSLQLAADTEAFF
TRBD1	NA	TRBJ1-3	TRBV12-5	TGTGCTAGTGGCCCGGAGAGGGGGCTTGGAAACACCATATATTTT	CASGPERGLGNTIYF